These 16 T cell receptor beta chains share one sample of origin, sequenced in a study of T cells in women clearing cervical HPV infection. TCRdb's table, derived via immunoSEQ multiplex PCR, lists solely in-frame clones and lacks some. The specimen's table records tens of thousands of clones. Specimen: blood buffy coat. These receptors were taken from a woman between 18 and 75 years old with a cervical HPV16 infection that either progressed to CIN3+ or cleared (not recorded which).

Comments on this clone: The CDR3 extends 3 residues past the end of the read, so its final part is completed from the germline J gene. V and J are TRBV20-1 and TRBJ2-7; D is unclear. Trimming shortened V by 1 base and J by 2 bases, and 9 bases separated the two germline ends. This CDR3 is 13 amino acids long. Germline assignment: CDR1 DFQATT and CDR2 SNEGSKA (reference sequence). This CDR3 is CSARGSSTYEQYF. The CDR3 DNA, read in part, is TGCAGTGCTAGAGGTAGTTCTACCTACGAG.

In regard to this clone: The read stops 3 residues short of the end of the CDR3; the missing end is completed from the germline J gene. The chain links TRBV27 to TRBJ2-5; D may be TRBD2 (7 bases). The CDR3 has 16 residues. Germline-derived CDR1 and CDR2 are MNHEY and SMNVEV (reference sequence). The V and J ends lost 3 bases and 4 bases respectively, with 18 bases between them. CDR3 residues: CASSLIWGGSGETQYF. Incomplete CDR3 DNA: TGTGCCAGCAGTTTGATATGGGGGGGCTCGGGAGAGACC.

A word on this clone: The observed sequence ends 3 residues before the CDR3 terminus, with the missing tail filled in from the germline J gene. This chain uses TRBV7-8 with TRBJ1-2, with unresolved D. Germline CDR1 and CDR2: SGHVS and FQNEAQ. The V and J ends lost 4 bases and 3 bases respectively, with 9 bases between them. The CDR3 runs to 13 residues. Partial CDR3 DNA: TGTGCCAGCAGCTCTTGGCAGTACTATGGC. Protein: CASSSWQYYG. The complete CDR3 protein is CASSSWQYYGYTF. Full variable domain (rest looked up from reference TRBV7-8 and TRBJ1-2): GAGVSQSPRYKVAKRGQDVALRCDPISGHVSLFWYQQALGQGPEFLTYFQNEAQLDKSGLPSDRFFAERPEGSVSTLKIQRTQQEDSAVYLCASSSWQYYGYTFGSGTRLTVV.

Remarks on this clone: The CDR3 end is not reached by the read, which stops 3 residues before it; the germline J gene fills it in. V gene TRBV7-9 combines with J gene TRBJ2-2, with D maybe TRBD2 (7 bases). The CDR3 extends over 15 amino acids. Per germline, CDR1 SEHNR and CDR2 FQNEAQ (reference sequence). The CDR3 region is CASSGAGANDEKLFF. The covered CDR3 bases are TGTGCCAGCAGCGGCGCGGGGGCGAACGATGAAAAG.

To note about this clone: The observed sequence ends 3 residues before the CDR3 terminus, with the missing tail filled in from the germline J gene. The chain couples TRBV7-9 to TRBJ2-4; 7 bases agree with TRBD2. Germline loops: CDR1 SEHNR, CDR2 FQNEAQ (reference sequence). CDR3 length: 14 amino acids. Partial CDR3 DNA: TGTGCCAGCAGTCCAGCGAGCGGGGAGGAGACT. This encodes CASSPASGEET. From start to end, the CDR3 is CASSPASGEETQYF.

Note on this clone: Read sequence stops 3 residues before the CDR3 end, and the germline J gene provides the missing end. The V and J genes are TRBV20-1 and TRBJ2-2; D unresolved. The CDR3 covers 10 residues. Deletions cut 6 bases from V and 7 bases from J, with 6 bases between. Germline CDR1 reads DFQATT; CDR2 reads SNEGSKA (reference sequence). CDR3 in amino acids: CSAYNGELFF. CDR3 DNA, as far as it was read: TGCAGTGCCTATAACGGGGAG.

Worth noting for this clone: The read comes to an end 3 residues before the CDR3 does, leaving the germline J gene to fill in the end. The chain uses TRBV7-9 and TRBJ2-4; either TRBD1 or TRBD2 may fit D (5 bases each). This CDR3 comprises 14 residues. The germline V gene has CDR1 SEHNR and CDR2 FQNEAQ (reference sequence). Partial CDR3 DNA: TGTGCCAGCAGCTTGCGTGAGGGGAACTATGGT. Translated: CASSLREGNYG. The full CDR3 sequence reads CASSLREGNYGQYF.

In regard to this clone: Sequence at one end of the junction differs from germline and may be a read error. The sequenced CDR3 bases are TGTGCCAGCAGCCGTCCTAGCTATGAC. It is translated as CASSRPSYD. Given in full, the CDR3 is CASSRPSYDYTF. The chain uses TRBV7-2 and TRBJ1-2; D gene ambiguous. The CDR3 end lies 3 residues beyond the end of the read and is filled in from the germline J gene. Looked up from germline, CDR1 is SGHTA and CDR2 is FQGNSA. The CDR3 has 12 amino acids.

Here the CDR3 reads CATQGVFGNQPQHF. The DNA read from the CDR3 is TGTGCCACTCAAGGGGTGTTCGGGAATCAGCCC. The genes are TRBV19 and TRBJ1-5; D may be TRBD1 (5 bases). The read is 3 residues too short to cover the CDR3 end, so that end is filled in from the germline J gene. Germline-derived CDR1 and CDR2 are LNHDA and SQIVND (reference sequence). V was clipped by 10 bases and J by 4 bases, with 17 bases between them. The CDR3 covers 14 residues.

Remarks on this clone: The read terminates 3 residues ahead of where the CDR3 ends, so the germline J gene completes it. The rearrangement uses TRBV5-1 and TRBJ1-1; 12 bases are shared with TRBD1. The CDR3 is made up of 16 amino acids. The V and J ends lost 4 bases and 1 base, in that order; junction bases with no gene match: 5. Looked up from germline, CDR1 is SGHRS and CDR2 is YFSETQ. CDR3 DNA (partial): TGCGCCAGCAGCGCCGGGACAGGGGGCGGGAACACTGAA. Amino acid sequence: CASSAGTGGGNTE. The entire CDR3 protein reads CASSAGTGGGNTEAFF.

Regarding this clone: The CDR3 is cut off 3 residues early in the read; its end comes from the germline J gene. The chain carries TRBV5-4 and TRBJ2-3; TRBD2 is a possible D gene (5 bases). The CDR3 spans 15 residues. Germline values: CDR1 SGHNT, CDR2 YYREEE (reference sequence). V lost 5 bases and J 0 bases, leaving 13 bases between the germline ends. CDR3 sequence: CASRERGLSTDTQYF. The sequenced part of the CDR3 DNA is TGTGCCAGCAGGGAACGAGGGCTCAGCACAGATACG.

As regards this clone: The sequenced fragment ends 3 residues before the CDR3 boundary, so the rest is inferred from the germline J gene. This chain links TRBV6-2 or TRBV6-3 with TRBJ1-2, with a weak D call TRBD1 (5 bases). The CDR3 runs to 15 residues. CDR1 and CDR2 from the germline V gene are MNHEY and SVGEGT. The CDR3 DNA, read in part, is TGTGCCAGCAGGGGACTAGCGGGGGGTACCAATGAC. The encoded protein is CASRGLAGGTND. The entire CDR3 protein reads CASRGLAGGTNDYTF.

As for this clone: The CDR3 end lies 3 residues beyond the end of the read and is filled in from the germline J gene. This chain links TRBV28 with TRBJ1-6; perhaps TRBD1 as D (5 bases). CDR3 length: 14 residues. Germline V gene sequence: CDR1 MDHEN, CDR2 SYDVKM. V was shortened by 7 bases and J by 8 bases, with 15 bases between the two germline ends. Incomplete CDR3 DNA: TGTGCCAGCATAAATTCGGGGGACCATTCACCC. Its translation is CASINSGDHSP. The entire CDR3 protein is CASINSGDHSPLHF.

For this clone: The CDR3 goes on 3 residues after the read ends, and that part is filled in from the germline J gene. The rearrangement joins TRBV20-1 to TRBJ2-4; 11 bases align to TRBD2. The CDR3 has 17 amino acids. Trimming took 0 bases from V and 0 from J; bases not matched to a gene: 4. Germline values: CDR1 DFQATT, CDR2 SNEGSKA (reference sequence). The CDR3 protein is CSARDHGLAGAKNIQYF. The DNA read from the CDR3 is TGCAGTGCTAGAGATCACGGACTAGCGGGAGCCAAAAACATT.

Remarks on this clone: The read terminates 3 residues before the CDR3 end, so the remaining end is supplied by the germline J gene. The rearrangement links TRBV16 to TRBJ1-4; TRBD1 aligns across 10 bases. J was trimmed by 6 bases and V by 4 bases; bases with no gene match: 5. The CDR3 extends over 15 amino acids. Germline CDR1 is KGHSY and CDR2 is FQNENV. The sequenced CDR3 bases are TGTGCCAGCAGCCGACCCGGGACAGGGGATGAAAAA. Its protein product is CASSRPGTGDEK. The CDR3 in full is CASSRPGTGDEKLFF.

Turning to this clone: The missing CDR3 end, 3 residues past where the read stops, is filled in from the germline J gene. The chain recombines TRBV19 with TRBJ2-2; weak D call: TRBD2 (7 bases). The CDR3 extends over 14 amino acids. The V end lost 5 bases, the J end lost 8 bases, and 15 bases lay between the germline ends. CDR1 is LNHDA and CDR2 is SQIVND in the germline V gene (reference sequence). CDR3 DNA, as far as it was read: TGTGCCAGTAGTCAGGGACGGGGGGCAGGGGAG. The encoded protein is CASSQGRGAGE. The whole CDR3 protein reads CASSQGRGAGELFF.